These T cell receptor beta chains were read from a single sample in a study of cytomegalovirus exposure and HLA in healthy donors. The protocol was immunoSEQ multiplex PCR, while the TCRdb copy is restricted to in-frame clones and leaves out a portion. Among about 130,000 clones listed, 65% to 85% were seen once. Material: PBMCs. The receptors were gathered from a woman under 30 in good health and CMV-seronegative. CDR3s include the opening cysteine and the closing phenylalanine or tryptophan. A D gene is named only where the DNA matches it firmly. Size is stated for part of the rows, as once, few or many counts, or as a class when the clone is expanded.

v_gene,j_gene,abundance,d_gene,len,CDR3nt,CDR3aa
TRBV7-9,TRBJ1-1,-,TRBD1,13,TGTGCCAGCAGCCTTTCCGGGACAGGGGCAACTTTCTTT,CASSLSGTGATFF
TRBV21-1,TRBJ2-7,-,-,16,TGTGCCAGCAGCAAGCGGACAATCCCGAGCTCCTACGAGCAGTACTTC,CASSKRTIPSSYEQYF
TRBV5-6,TRBJ2-7,-,TRBD1,16,TGTGCCAGCAGCTTGCAGACAGGGGGTTTCCTAGCCGAGCAGTACTTC,CASSLQTGGFLAEQYF
TRBV19,TRBJ1-1,-,-,14,TGTGCCAGTAAGATCGGGGGGCCTGACACTGAAGCTTTCTTT,CASKIGGPDTEAFF
TRBV7-7,TRBJ1-3,-,-,15,TGTGCCAGCAGCTTAGACCTCAGCTCTGGAAACACCATATATTTT,CASSLDLSSGNTIYF
TRBV30,TRBJ1-2,once,-,13,TGTGCCTGGAGCCTGCGTAGGCTGGAGGGCTACACCTTC,CAWSLRRLEGYTF
TRBV18,TRBJ2-3,-,TRBD2,16,TGTGCCAGCTCCCCCAGTAGCGGGGTTAGCACAGATACGCAGTATTTT,CASSPSSGVSTDTQYF
TRBV29-1,TRBJ2-5,-,TRBD2,14,TGCAGCGCCGCGGGACTAGGGGGGTCGGAGACCCAGTACTTC,CSAAGLGGSETQYF
TRBV6-1,TRBJ2-3,few,-,14,TGTGCCAGCAGGGAGGGGAGTTCAGGAGATACGCAGTATTTT,CASREGSSGDTQYF
TRBV10-3,TRBJ2-1,-,TRBD2,14,TGTGCCATCAGTGAAAGCGGGAGTGAGGATGAGCAGTTCTTC,CAISESGSEDEQFF
TRBV5-1,TRBJ1-1,-,TRBD1,14,TGCGCCAGCAGCGGGGGACAGCTGAACGCTGAAGCTTTCTTT,CASSGGQLNAEAFF
TRBV29-1,TRBJ1-1,-,-,13,TGCAGCGTTTCGTTAGGGGGGGGCACTGAAGCTTTCTTT,CSVSLGGGTEAFF
TRBV7-2,TRBJ2-1,-,-,14,TGTGCCAGCAGCCTAGGAGGAGGGTTCAATGAGCAGTTCTTC,CASSLGGGFNEQFF
TRBV30,TRBJ2-5,-,-,11,TGTGCCTGGAGTGTCCAGGAGACCCAGTACTTC,CAWSVQETQYF
TRBV5-1,TRBJ2-2,-,-,14,TGCGCCAGCAGGGAGGGGGCCAACACCGGGGAGCTGTTTTTT,CASREGANTGELFF
TRBV7-9,TRBJ1-2,few,-,13,TGTTCCAGCAGCTTAGTCGTCCCGGATGGCTACACCTTC,CSSSLVVPDGYTF
TRBV29-1,TRBJ2-7,once,-,13,TGCAGCGTAAACCAGGGTGGGCCCTACGAGCAGTACTTC,CSVNQGGPYEQYF
TRBV29-1,TRBJ2-7,-,-,13,TGCAGCGCCCAGGGAGGATCTCGCTACGAGCAGTACTTC,CSAQGGSRYEQYF
TRBV7-6,TRBJ2-3,-,TRBD1,15,TGTGCCAGCGGGGGGACAGGGGGCGCGGCAGATACGCAGTATTTT,CASGGTGGAADTQYF
TRBV4-2,TRBJ1-5,-,-,15,TGTGCCAGCAGCCAAGCACAGGGTAGCAATCAGCCCCAGCATTTT,CASSQAQGSNQPQHF
TRBV6-6,TRBJ2-1,-,TRBD2,16,TGTGCCAGCAGTTACCCCTCGGCTAGCGGGAGGAATGAGCAGTTCTTC,CASSYPSASGRNEQFF
TRBV7-2,TRBJ2-7,-,-,13,TGTGCCAGCAGCTTTGACAGGGGAGGGGAGCAGTACTTC,CASSFDRGGEQYF
TRBV5-1,TRBJ2-7,-,TRBD2,17,TGCGCCAGCAGCTTGGCTCCGGGAGGGGGGGAGGGCTACGAGCAGTACTTC,CASSLAPGGGEGYEQYF
TRBV29-1,TRBJ2-7,-,-,12,TGCAGCGTTGAGAGCCTCTCCTACGAGCAGTACTTC,CSVESLSYEQYF
TRBV6-4,TRBJ1-5,-,-,13,TGTGCCAGCAGTGCAGGGGTTAATCAGCCCCAGCATTTT,CASSAGVNQPQHF
TRBV19,TRBJ1-2,-,-,15,TGTGCCAGTAGTACCCCCACGACGGGGATCTATGGCTACACCTTC,CASSTPTTGIYGYTF
TRBV5-6,TRBJ2-3,-,-,15,TGTGCCAGCAGCTTGGCGGGGAGGACCACAGATACGCAGTATTTT,CASSLAGRTTDTQYF
TRBV5-4,TRBJ2-1,-,TRBD1,13,TGTGCCAGCAGATCGGACAGGGAGAATGAGCAGTTCTTC,CASRSDRENEQFF
TRBV19,TRBJ1-1,once,TRBD1,17,TGTGCCAGTAGTATAGATCGGGGACAGGGGGCATTTACTGAAGCTTTCTTT,CASSIDRGQGAFTEAFF
TRBV6-5,TRBJ1-2,-,-,13,TGTGCCAGCAGTTACTCGATGTTCTACGGCTACACCTTC,CASSYSMFYGYTF
TRBV6-1,TRBJ1-4,-,TRBD1,15,TGTGCCAGCAGTCCCCGGGACAGGGCTGGGGAAAAACTGTTTTTT,CASSPRDRAGEKLFF
TRBV4-2,TRBJ2-1,once,TRBD2,19,TGTGCCAGCAGCCAAGATAAAGGACTAGCGGGAGGCCGTCCGAATGAGCAGTTCTTC,CASSQDKGLAGGRPNEQFF
TRBV5-1,TRBJ1-2,-,-,14,TGCGCCAGCAGCTTGGAACCACAAATCTATGGCTACACCTTC,CASSLEPQIYGYTF
TRBV27,TRBJ2-2,-,TRBD2,15,TGTGCCAGCGGCGTTCTAGCGGAGAACACCGGGGAGCTGTTTTTT,CASGVLAENTGELFF
TRBV25-1,TRBJ2-3,-,-,13,TGTGCCAGCAGTGAATTGGCTAGCAATACGCAGTATTTT,CASSELASNTQYF
TRBV6-5,TRBJ1-3,-,-,11,TGTGCCAGCAGCTCCCCGGACACCATATATTTT,CASSSPDTIYF
TRBV28,TRBJ1-2,-,TRBD1,14,TGTGCCAGCAGCGGGGACAGTCTTCTCTATGGCTACACCTTC,CASSGDSLLYGYTF
TRBV6-8,TRBJ2-5,-,TRBD2,14,TGTGCCAGCAGCCCGCGGGAGCGTACTGGGACCCAGTACTTC,CASSPRERTGTQYF
TRBV7-9,TRBJ1-5,once,-,13,TGTGCCAGCAGCTTTGGAGGTGATCAGCCCCAGCATTTT,CASSFGGDQPQHF
TRBV4-1,TRBJ2-7,-,TRBD2,15,TGCGCCAGCAGCCAAGTGACTAGCGGGAGCTACGAGCAGTACTTC,CASSQVTSGSYEQYF
TRBV27,TRBJ2-1,-,-,18,TGTGCCAGCAGTCCCTCGGCCGCGGCAGTGAGATCCTACAATGAGCAGTTCTTC,CASSPSAAAVRSYNEQFF
TRBV30,TRBJ2-5,-,-,16,TGTGCCTGGAGTGTATCGTGGGCGGATCAGGGCGAGACCCAGTACTTC,CAWSVSWADQGETQYF